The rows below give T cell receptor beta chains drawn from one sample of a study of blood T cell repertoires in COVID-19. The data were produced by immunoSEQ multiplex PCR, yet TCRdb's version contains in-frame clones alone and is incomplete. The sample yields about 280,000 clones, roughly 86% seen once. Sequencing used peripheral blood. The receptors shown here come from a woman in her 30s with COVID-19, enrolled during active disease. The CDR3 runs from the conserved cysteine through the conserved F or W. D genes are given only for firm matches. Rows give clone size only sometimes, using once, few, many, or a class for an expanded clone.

cdr3_aa: CASSLLVGGSTDTQYF
cdr3_nt: TGTGCCAGCAGCTTACTAGTGGGGGGGAGCACAGATACGCAGTATTTT
clone_size: .
j_call: TRBJ2-3
d_call: TRBD2
v_call: TRBV13

cdr3_aa: CASSLRAGGLYEQYF
cdr3_nt: TGTGCCAGCAGCTTAAGGGCGGGGGGGCTCTACGAGCAGTACTTC
clone_size: .
j_call: TRBJ2-7
d_call: TRBD2
v_call: TRBV7-2

cdr3_aa: CASSKLGQLNTEAFF
cdr3_nt: TGTGCCAGCAGTAAACTGGGACAGTTGAACACTGAAGCTTTCTTT
clone_size: .
j_call: TRBJ1-1
d_call: TRBD1
v_call: TRBV6-5

cdr3_aa: CASSQAVGFYGYTF
cdr3_nt: TGTGCCAGCAGCCAAGCTGTCGGGTTCTATGGCTACACCTTC
clone_size: .
j_call: TRBJ1-2
d_call: .
v_call: TRBV3-1/TRBV3-2

cdr3_aa: CASSPTGQSGELFF
cdr3_nt: TGTGCCAGCAGCCCCACCGGACAATCCGGGGAGCTGTTTTTT
clone_size: .
j_call: TRBJ2-2
d_call: .
v_call: TRBV6-6

cdr3_aa: CASSLSGPEAFF
cdr3_nt: TGTGCCAGCAGTTTATCAGGCCCTGAAGCTTTCTTT
clone_size: .
j_call: TRBJ1-1
d_call: .
v_call: TRBV12-3/TRBV12-4

cdr3_aa: CASSLGEISGGAYEQYF
cdr3_nt: TGTGCCAGCAGCTTAGGGGAGATTAGCGGGGGTGCCTACGAGCAGTACTTC
clone_size: .
j_call: TRBJ2-7
d_call: TRBD2
v_call: TRBV7-2

cdr3_aa: CASSPLPNYGYTF
cdr3_nt: TGTGCCAGCAGCCCTCTTCCGAACTATGGCTACACCTTC
clone_size: .
j_call: TRBJ1-2
d_call: .
v_call: TRBV7-9

cdr3_aa: CASSWTGVGNQPQHF
cdr3_nt: TGTGCCAGCAGTTGGACAGGGGTAGGCAATCAGCCCCAGCATTTT
clone_size: .
j_call: TRBJ1-5
d_call: TRBD1
v_call: TRBV27

cdr3_aa: CASSLVGGLNYGYTF
cdr3_nt: TGTGCCAGCAGCTTAGTAGGAGGGCTAAACTATGGCTACACCTTC
clone_size: .
j_call: TRBJ1-2
d_call: .
v_call: TRBV7-2

cdr3_aa: CASSQAPRTGGKGGYTF
cdr3_nt: TGCGCCAGCAGCCAAGCCCCCCGGACAGGGGGCAAGGGTGGCTACACCTTC
clone_size: .
j_call: TRBJ1-2
d_call: TRBD1
v_call: TRBV4-1

cdr3_aa: CASSPGTYYNSPLHF
cdr3_nt: TGTGCCAGCAGCCCAGGGACTTACTATAATTCACCCCTCCACTTT
clone_size: .
j_call: TRBJ1-6
d_call: .
v_call: TRBV9

cdr3_aa: CASSIGENTEAFF
cdr3_nt: TGTGCCAGTAGTATCGGAGAGAACACTGAAGCTTTCTTT
clone_size: .
j_call: TRBJ1-1
d_call: .
v_call: TRBV19

cdr3_aa: CASSPRLLTSGGAETQYF
cdr3_nt: TGTGCCAGCAGTCCTCGCTTGCTGACTAGCGGGGGGGCGGAGACCCAGTACTTC
clone_size: .
j_call: TRBJ2-5
d_call: TRBD2
v_call: TRBV27

cdr3_aa: CATSREHLGGNTIYF
cdr3_nt: TGTGCCACCAGCAGAGAGCACCTCGGGGGAAACACCATATATTTT
clone_size: .
j_call: TRBJ1-3
d_call: .
v_call: TRBV15

cdr3_aa: CATSRAGTEKGYTF
cdr3_nt: TGTGCCACCAGCAGAGCAGGGACAGAGAAGGGCTACACCTTC
clone_size: .
j_call: TRBJ1-2
d_call: TRBD1
v_call: TRBV15

cdr3_aa: CASSPTVGEGEKLFF
cdr3_nt: TGTGCCAGTAGCCCGACGGTCGGGGAGGGAGAAAAACTGTTTTTT
clone_size: .
j_call: TRBJ1-4
d_call: .
v_call: TRBV19

cdr3_aa: CASSRGQDEYEQYF
cdr3_nt: TGCGCCAGCAGCCGGGGACAGGATGAATACGAGCAGTACTTC
clone_size: .
j_call: TRBJ2-7
d_call: TRBD1
v_call: TRBV4-1

cdr3_aa: CASRVQGEQFF
cdr3_nt: TGTGCCAGCAGAGTCCAGGGTGAGCAGTTCTTC
clone_size: once
j_call: TRBJ2-1
d_call: .
v_call: TRBV28

cdr3_aa: CASSWTGFDEQYF
cdr3_nt: TGCGCCAGCAGCTGGACAGGCTTCGACGAGCAGTACTTC
clone_size: .
j_call: TRBJ2-7
d_call: TRBD1
v_call: TRBV5-1

cdr3_aa: CASSQAVSLDTQYF
cdr3_nt: TGCGCCAGCAGCCAAGCCGTGAGTCTGGATACGCAGTATTTT
clone_size: once
j_call: TRBJ2-3
d_call: .
v_call: TRBV4-1

cdr3_aa: CATSDWDLDTQYF
cdr3_nt: TGTGCCACCAGTGACTGGGACTTAGATACGCAGTATTTT
clone_size: once
j_call: TRBJ2-3
d_call: .
v_call: TRBV24-1

cdr3_aa: CASSPHSYNEQFF
cdr3_nt: TGTGCCAGCAGCCCGCACTCTTACAATGAGCAGTTCTTC
clone_size: .
j_call: TRBJ2-1
d_call: .
v_call: TRBV7-6

cdr3_aa: CASKGQGGEQYF
cdr3_nt: TGTGCCAGCAAGGGACAGGGGGGGGAGCAGTACTTC
clone_size: .
j_call: TRBJ2-7
d_call: TRBD1
v_call: TRBV2

cdr3_aa: CASSLEAPRTGELFF
cdr3_nt: TGCGCCAGCAGCTTGGAGGCACCGAGGACCGGGGAGCTGTTTTTT
clone_size: .
j_call: TRBJ2-2
d_call: .
v_call: TRBV5-1

cdr3_aa: CASPWPGTTCNQPQHF
cdr3_nt: TGCGCCAGCCCCTGGCCGGGAACTACTTGCAATCAGCCCCAGCATTTT
clone_size: once
j_call: TRBJ1-5
d_call: .
v_call: TRBV10-1

cdr3_aa: CASSLDRGGNQPQHF
cdr3_nt: TGTGCCAGCAGTTTGGACAGGGGTGGCAATCAGCCCCAGCATTTT
clone_size: .
j_call: TRBJ1-5
d_call: TRBD1
v_call: TRBV27

cdr3_aa: CASSFLAGSSSTDTQYF
cdr3_nt: TGCGCCAGCAGCTTCCTAGCGGGGTCCTCTAGCACAGATACGCAGTATTTT
clone_size: .
j_call: TRBJ2-3
d_call: TRBD2
v_call: TRBV5-1

cdr3_aa: CASSLMAGVPYEQYF
cdr3_nt: TGTGCCAGCAGTTTGATGGCAGGGGTACCCTACGAGCAGTACTTC
clone_size: .
j_call: TRBJ2-7
d_call: .
v_call: TRBV28

cdr3_aa: CASSVDREETQYF
cdr3_nt: TGTGCCAGCAGCGTAGACAGGGAAGAGACCCAGTACTTC
clone_size: .
j_call: TRBJ2-5
d_call: .
v_call: TRBV9

cdr3_aa: CASSPRGTGGVETQYF
cdr3_nt: TGCGCCAGCAGCCCGCGGGGAACAGGGGGGGTTGAGACCCAGTACTTC
clone_size: .
j_call: TRBJ2-5
d_call: .
v_call: TRBV5-1

cdr3_aa: CASSYGQGADTQYF
cdr3_nt: TGTGCCAGCAGTTACGGACAGGGAGCAGATACGCAGTATTTT
clone_size: .
j_call: TRBJ2-3
d_call: TRBD1
v_call: TRBV6-6

cdr3_aa: CASSKLPGEGIAGYTF
cdr3_nt: TGTGCCAGCAGCAAACTTCCGGGAGAGGGGATCGCTGGCTACACCTTC
clone_size: .
j_call: TRBJ1-2
d_call: .
v_call: TRBV7-9

cdr3_aa: CASSLGGGQLHEAFF
cdr3_nt: TGCGCCAGCAGCTTGGGCGGGGGCCAGCTCCATGAAGCTTTCTTT
clone_size: few
j_call: TRBJ1-1
d_call: .
v_call: TRBV5-1

cdr3_aa: CASRLLGASSNSPLHF
cdr3_nt: TGCGCCAGCAGACTCTTGGGGGCTTCCTCTAATTCACCCCTCCACTTT
clone_size: .
j_call: TRBJ1-6
d_call: .
v_call: TRBV5-1

cdr3_aa: CSAAAPWGYTF
cdr3_nt: TGCAGTGCTGCGGCCCCCTGGGGCTACACCTTC
clone_size: .
j_call: TRBJ1-2
d_call: .
v_call: TRBV20-1

cdr3_aa: CASRREGLSEAFF
cdr3_nt: TGTGCCAGCAGGCGGGAGGGTCTAAGTGAAGCTTTCTTT
clone_size: once
j_call: TRBJ1-1
d_call: .
v_call: TRBV6-5

cdr3_aa: CASSLAAGSYGYTF
cdr3_nt: TGTGCCAGCAGCTTAGCAGCAGGATCGTATGGCTACACCTTC
clone_size: .
j_call: TRBJ1-2
d_call: .
v_call: TRBV11-2

cdr3_aa: CASSPRQGARGTEAFF
cdr3_nt: TGTGCCAGCTCACCTAGACAGGGGGCGCGTGGCACTGAAGCTTTCTTT
clone_size: few
j_call: TRBJ1-1
d_call: TRBD1
v_call: TRBV18

cdr3_aa: CASSLGRNQPQHF
cdr3_nt: TGTGCCAGCAGCTTGGGCAGAAATCAGCCCCAGCATTTT
clone_size: .
j_call: TRBJ1-5
d_call: .
v_call: TRBV5-6

cdr3_aa: CASSFLGQGVNYGYTF
cdr3_nt: TGTGCCAGCAGTTTCCTCGGACAGGGGGTTAACTATGGCTACACCTTC
clone_size: .
j_call: TRBJ1-2
d_call: TRBD1
v_call: TRBV27

cdr3_aa: CASSHTGGDGYTF
cdr3_nt: TGCGCCAGCAGCCATACAGGGGGAGACGGCTACACCTTC
clone_size: .
j_call: TRBJ1-2
d_call: TRBD1
v_call: TRBV4-1

cdr3_aa: CATTTGGTSYGYTF
cdr3_nt: TGTGCCACCACAACAGGGGGCACGTCCTATGGCTACACCTTC
clone_size: .
j_call: TRBJ1-2
d_call: TRBD1
v_call: TRBV18

cdr3_aa: CASRPSSGGTDTQYF
cdr3_nt: TGTGCCAGCCGGCCCTCCAGCGGGGGTACAGATACGCAGTATTTT
clone_size: .
j_call: TRBJ2-3
d_call: TRBD2
v_call: TRBV5-4

cdr3_aa: CASSLVGWPENTGELFF
cdr3_nt: TGTGCCAGCAGCTTGGTCGGGTGGCCAGAGAACACCGGGGAGCTGTTTTTT
clone_size: .
j_call: TRBJ2-2
d_call: .
v_call: TRBV5-4

cdr3_aa: CASSVRGAVYEQYF
cdr3_nt: TGTGCCAGCAGCGTGCGGGGGGCGGTCTACGAGCAGTACTTC
clone_size: .
j_call: TRBJ2-7
d_call: TRBD2
v_call: TRBV5-4

cdr3_aa: CSVEDHRGEKLFF
cdr3_nt: TGCAGCGTTGAAGATCACAGGGGCGAAAAACTGTTTTTT
clone_size: .
j_call: TRBJ1-4
d_call: TRBD1
v_call: TRBV29-1

cdr3_aa: CASSRGIYEQYF
cdr3_nt: TGTGCCAGCAGTCGAGGGATCTACGAGCAGTACTTC
clone_size: .
j_call: TRBJ2-7
d_call: .
v_call: TRBV11-2

cdr3_aa: CATSRDPPGRRGEKLFF
cdr3_nt: TGTGCCACCAGCAGAGATCCTCCAGGTCGGCGGGGGGAAAAACTGTTTTTT
clone_size: .
j_call: TRBJ1-4
d_call: .
v_call: TRBV15

cdr3_aa: CASSYTAQGDTEAFF
cdr3_nt: TGTGCCAGCAGTTACACTGCGCAGGGGGACACTGAAGCTTTCTTT
clone_size: .
j_call: TRBJ1-1
d_call: TRBD1
v_call: TRBV6-5

cdr3_aa: CATSRDRGIGNQPQHF
cdr3_nt: TGTGCCACCAGCAGGGACAGGGGGATCGGCAATCAGCCCCAGCATTTT
clone_size: .
j_call: TRBJ1-5
d_call: TRBD1
v_call: TRBV15

cdr3_aa: CASSLGTGGNLDTQYF
cdr3_nt: TGCGCCAGCAGCTTGGGGACGGGGGGAAATTTAGATACGCAGTATTTT
clone_size: .
j_call: TRBJ2-3
d_call: TRBD2
v_call: TRBV5-1

cdr3_aa: CASNQPGHPNSPLHF
cdr3_nt: TGTGCCAGCAACCAACCGGGACACCCAAATTCACCCCTCCACTTT
clone_size: .
j_call: TRBJ1-6
d_call: .
v_call: TRBV7-9

cdr3_aa: CASSLEPAGGSDTQYF
cdr3_nt: TGTGCCAGCAGCTTAGAGCCAGCGGGGGGGTCAGATACGCAGTATTTT
clone_size: .
j_call: TRBJ2-3
d_call: TRBD2
v_call: TRBV11-2

cdr3_aa: CASSLAQGMSTDTQYF
cdr3_nt: TGTGCCAGCAGCTTAGCGCAGGGAATGAGCACAGATACGCAGTATTTT
clone_size: .
j_call: TRBJ2-3
d_call: .
v_call: TRBV7-2